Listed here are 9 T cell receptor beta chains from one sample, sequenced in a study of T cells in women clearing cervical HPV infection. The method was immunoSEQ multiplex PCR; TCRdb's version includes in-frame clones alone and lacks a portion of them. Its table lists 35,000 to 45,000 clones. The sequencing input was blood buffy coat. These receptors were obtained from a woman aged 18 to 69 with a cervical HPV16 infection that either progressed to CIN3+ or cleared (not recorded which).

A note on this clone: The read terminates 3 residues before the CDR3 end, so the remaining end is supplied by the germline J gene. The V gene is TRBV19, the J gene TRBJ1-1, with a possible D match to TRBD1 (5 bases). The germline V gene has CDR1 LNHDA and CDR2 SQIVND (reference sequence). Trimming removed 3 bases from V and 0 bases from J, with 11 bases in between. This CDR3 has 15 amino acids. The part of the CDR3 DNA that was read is TGTGCCAGTAGTATGGGCGGGGACTTGAACACTGAA. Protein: CASSMGGDLNTE. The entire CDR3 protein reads CASSMGGDLNTEAFF.

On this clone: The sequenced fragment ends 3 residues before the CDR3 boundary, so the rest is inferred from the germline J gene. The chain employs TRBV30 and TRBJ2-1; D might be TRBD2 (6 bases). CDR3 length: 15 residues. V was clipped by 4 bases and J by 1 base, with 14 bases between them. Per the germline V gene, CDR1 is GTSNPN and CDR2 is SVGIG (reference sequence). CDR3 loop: CAWNPTGTSYNEQFF. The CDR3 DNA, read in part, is TGTGCCTGGAACCCCACGGGGACTTCCTACAATGAG.

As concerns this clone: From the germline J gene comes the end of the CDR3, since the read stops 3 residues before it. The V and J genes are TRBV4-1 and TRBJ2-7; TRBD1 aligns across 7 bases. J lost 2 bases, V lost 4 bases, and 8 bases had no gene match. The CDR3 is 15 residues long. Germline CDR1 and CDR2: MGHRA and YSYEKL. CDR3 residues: CASSPGTVRTYEQYF. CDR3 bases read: TGCGCCAGCAGCCCCGGGACAGTGAGAACCTACGAG.

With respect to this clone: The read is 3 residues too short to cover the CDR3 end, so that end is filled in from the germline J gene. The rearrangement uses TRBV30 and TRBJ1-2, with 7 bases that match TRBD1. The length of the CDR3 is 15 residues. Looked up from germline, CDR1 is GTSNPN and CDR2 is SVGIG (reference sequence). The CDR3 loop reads CAWGRPGTVNVGYTF. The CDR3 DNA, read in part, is TGTGCCTGGGGACGACCCGGGACAGTCAACGTCGGC.

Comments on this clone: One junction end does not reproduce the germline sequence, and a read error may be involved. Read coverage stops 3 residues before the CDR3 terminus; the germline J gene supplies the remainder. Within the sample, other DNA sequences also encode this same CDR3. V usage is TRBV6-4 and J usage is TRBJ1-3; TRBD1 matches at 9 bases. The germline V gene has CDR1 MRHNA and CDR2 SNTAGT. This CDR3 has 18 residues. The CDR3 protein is CASSDADRGTGSGNTIYF. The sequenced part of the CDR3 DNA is TGTGCCAGCAGTGACGCGGACAGGGGTACCGGCTCTGGAAACACA.

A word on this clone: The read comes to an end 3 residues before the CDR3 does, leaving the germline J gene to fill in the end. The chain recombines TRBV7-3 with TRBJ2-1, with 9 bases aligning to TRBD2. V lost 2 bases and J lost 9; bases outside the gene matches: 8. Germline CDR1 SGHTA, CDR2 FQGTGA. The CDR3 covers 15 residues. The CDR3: CASSLGSSGVSEQFF. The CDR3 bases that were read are TGTGCCAGCAGCTTAGGTTCTAGCGGGGTTAGTGAG. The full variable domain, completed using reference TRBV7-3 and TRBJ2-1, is GAGVSQTPSNKVTEKGKYVELRCDPISGHTALYWYRQSLGQGPEFLIYFQGTGAADDSGLPNDRFFAVRPEGSVSTLKIQRTERGDSAVYLCASSLGSSGVSEQFFGPGTRLTVL.

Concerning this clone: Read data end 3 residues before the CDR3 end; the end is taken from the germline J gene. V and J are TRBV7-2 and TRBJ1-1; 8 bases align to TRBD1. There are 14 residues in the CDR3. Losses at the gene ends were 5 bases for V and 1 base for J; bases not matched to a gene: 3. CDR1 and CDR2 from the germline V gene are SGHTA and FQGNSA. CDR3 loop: CASSLQGGNTEAFF. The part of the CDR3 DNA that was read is TGTGCCAGCAGCCTACAGGGGGGGAACACTGAA.

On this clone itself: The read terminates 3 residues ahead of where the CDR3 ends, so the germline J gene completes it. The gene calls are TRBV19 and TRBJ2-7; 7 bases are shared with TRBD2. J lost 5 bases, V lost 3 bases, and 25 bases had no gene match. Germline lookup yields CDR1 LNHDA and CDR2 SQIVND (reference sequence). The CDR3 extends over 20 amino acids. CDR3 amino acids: CASSIPGPPTPSGHKDEQYF. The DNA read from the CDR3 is TGTGCCAGTAGTATTCCGGGACCCCCAACCCCTAGCGGACATAAGGACGAG.

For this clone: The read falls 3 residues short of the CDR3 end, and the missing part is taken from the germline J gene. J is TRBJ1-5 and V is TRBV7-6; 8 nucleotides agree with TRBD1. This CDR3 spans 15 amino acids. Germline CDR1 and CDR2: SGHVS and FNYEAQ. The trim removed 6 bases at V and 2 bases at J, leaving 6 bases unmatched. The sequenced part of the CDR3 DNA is TGTGCCAGCAGTTTGACAGGGGACGGCAATCAGCCC. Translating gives CASSLTGDGNQP. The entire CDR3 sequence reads CASSLTGDGNQPQHF.